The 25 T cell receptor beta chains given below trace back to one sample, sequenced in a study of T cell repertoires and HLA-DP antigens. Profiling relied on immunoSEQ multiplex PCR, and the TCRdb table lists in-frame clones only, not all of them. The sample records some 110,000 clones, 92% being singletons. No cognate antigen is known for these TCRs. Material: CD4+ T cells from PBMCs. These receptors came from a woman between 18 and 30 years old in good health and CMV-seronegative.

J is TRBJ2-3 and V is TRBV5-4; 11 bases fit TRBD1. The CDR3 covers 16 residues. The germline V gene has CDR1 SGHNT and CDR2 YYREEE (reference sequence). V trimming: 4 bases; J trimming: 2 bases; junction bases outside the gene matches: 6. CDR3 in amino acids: CASSTGQGVNTDTQYF. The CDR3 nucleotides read TGTGCCAGCAGCACGGGACAGGGGGTTAACACAGATACGCAGTATTTT.

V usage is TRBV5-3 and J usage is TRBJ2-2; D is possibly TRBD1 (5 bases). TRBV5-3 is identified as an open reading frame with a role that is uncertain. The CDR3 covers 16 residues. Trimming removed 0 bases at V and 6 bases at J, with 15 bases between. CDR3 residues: CARSLDRPNAPGELFF. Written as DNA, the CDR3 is TGTGCCAGAAGCTTGGACAGGCCAAACGCCCCCGGGGAGCTGTTTTTT.

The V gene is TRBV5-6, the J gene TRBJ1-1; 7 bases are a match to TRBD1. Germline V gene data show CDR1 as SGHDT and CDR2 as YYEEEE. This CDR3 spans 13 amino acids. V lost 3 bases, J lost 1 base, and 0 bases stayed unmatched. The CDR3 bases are TGTGCCAGCAGCTGGGACAGGAACACTGAAGCTTTCTTT. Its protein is CASSWDRNTEAFF. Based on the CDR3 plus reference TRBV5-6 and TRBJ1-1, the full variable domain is DAGVTQSPTHLIKTRGQQVTLRCSPKSGHDTVSWYQQALGQGPQFIFQYYEEEERQRGNFPDRFSGHQFPNYSSELNVNALLLGDSALYLCASSWDRNTEAFFGQGTRLTVV.

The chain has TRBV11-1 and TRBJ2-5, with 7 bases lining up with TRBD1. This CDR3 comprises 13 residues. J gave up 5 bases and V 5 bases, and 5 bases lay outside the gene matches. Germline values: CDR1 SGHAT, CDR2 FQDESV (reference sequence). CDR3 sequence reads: CASSPQGVETQYF. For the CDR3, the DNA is TGTGCCAGCAGCCCCCAGGGGGTTGAGACCCAGTACTTC. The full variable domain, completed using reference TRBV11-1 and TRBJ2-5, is EAEVAQSPRYKITEKSQAVAFWCDPISGHATLYWYRQILGQGPELLVQFQDESVVDDSQLPKDRFSAERLKGVDSTLKIQPAELGDSAMYLCASSPQGVETQYFGPGTRLLVL.

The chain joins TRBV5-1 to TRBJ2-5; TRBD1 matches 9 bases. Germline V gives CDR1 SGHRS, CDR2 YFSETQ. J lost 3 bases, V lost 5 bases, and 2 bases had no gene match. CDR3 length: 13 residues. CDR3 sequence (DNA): TGCGCCAGCAGTCGGACAGGGGAAGAGACCCAGTACTTC. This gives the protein CASSRTGEETQYF. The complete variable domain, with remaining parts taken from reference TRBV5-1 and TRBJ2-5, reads KAGVTQTPRYLIKTRGQQVTLSCSPISGHRSVSWYQQTPGQGLQFLFEYFSETQRNKGNFPGRFSGRQFSNSRSEMNVSTLELGDSALYLCASSRTGEETQYFGPGTRLLVL.

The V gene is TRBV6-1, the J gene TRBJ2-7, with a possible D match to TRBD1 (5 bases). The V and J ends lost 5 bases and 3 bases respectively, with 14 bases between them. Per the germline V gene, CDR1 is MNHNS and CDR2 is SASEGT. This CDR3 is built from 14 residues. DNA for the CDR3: TGTGCCAGCAGTCGACAGCAACCCATCTACGAGCAGTACTTC. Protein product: CASSRQQPIYEQYF.

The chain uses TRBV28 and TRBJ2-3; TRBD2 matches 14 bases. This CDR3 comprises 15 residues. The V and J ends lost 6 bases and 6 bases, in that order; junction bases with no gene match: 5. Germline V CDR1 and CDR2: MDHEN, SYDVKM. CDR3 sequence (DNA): TGTGCCAGCAGCCTCCGACTAGCGGGAGGGGATACGCAGTATTTT. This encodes CASSLRLAGGDTQYF.

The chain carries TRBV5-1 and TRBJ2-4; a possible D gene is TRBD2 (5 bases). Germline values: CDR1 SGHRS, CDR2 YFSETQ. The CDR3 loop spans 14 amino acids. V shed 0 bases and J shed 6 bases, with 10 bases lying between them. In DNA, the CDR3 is TGCGCCAGCAGCTTGGGCACCGAGGGAAACATTCAGTACTTC. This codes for CASSLGTEGNIQYF.

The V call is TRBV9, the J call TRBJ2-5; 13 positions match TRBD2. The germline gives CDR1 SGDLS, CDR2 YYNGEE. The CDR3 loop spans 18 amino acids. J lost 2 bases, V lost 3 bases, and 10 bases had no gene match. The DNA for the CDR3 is TGTGCCAGCAGCGCCGGGACTAGCGGGAAGGCCGCACAAGAGACCCAGTACTTC. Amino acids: CASSAGTSGKAAQETQYF.

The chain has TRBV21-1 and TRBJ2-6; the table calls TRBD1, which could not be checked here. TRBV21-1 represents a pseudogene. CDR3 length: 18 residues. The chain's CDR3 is CASSKESRESSGANVLTF. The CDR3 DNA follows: TGTGCCAGCAGCAAAGAGAGCAGGGAAAGCTCTGGGGCCAACGTCCTGACTTTC.

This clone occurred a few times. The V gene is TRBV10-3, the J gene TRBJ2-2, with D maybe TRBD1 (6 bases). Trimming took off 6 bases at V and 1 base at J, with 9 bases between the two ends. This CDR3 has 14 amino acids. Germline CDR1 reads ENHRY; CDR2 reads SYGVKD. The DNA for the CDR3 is TGTGCCATCAGACAGGGTGGGAACACCGGGGAGCTGTTTTTT. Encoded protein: CAIRQGGNTGELFF.

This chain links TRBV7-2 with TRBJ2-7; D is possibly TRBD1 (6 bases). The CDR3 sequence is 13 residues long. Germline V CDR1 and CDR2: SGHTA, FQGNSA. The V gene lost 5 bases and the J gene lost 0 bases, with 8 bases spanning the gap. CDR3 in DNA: TGTGCCAGCAGCGAGGACAGCTCCTACGAGCAGTACGTC. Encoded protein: CASSEDSSYEQYV.

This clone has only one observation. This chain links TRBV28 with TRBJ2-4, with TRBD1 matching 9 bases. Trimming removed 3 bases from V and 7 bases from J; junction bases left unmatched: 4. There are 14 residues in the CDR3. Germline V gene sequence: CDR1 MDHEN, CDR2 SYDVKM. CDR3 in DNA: TGTGCCAGCAGTTTCACAGGGGGCGCGAACATTCAGTACTTC. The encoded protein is CASSFTGGANIQYF. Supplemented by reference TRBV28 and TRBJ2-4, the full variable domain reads DVKVTQSSRYLVKRTGEKVFLECVQDMDHENMFWYRQDPGLGLRLIYFSYDVKMKEKGDIPEGYSVSREKKERFSLILESASTNQTSMYLCASSFTGGANIQYFGAGTRLSVL.

DNA for the CDR3: TGTGCCAGCAGCCCTCTCGGAAACACAGATACGCAGTATTTT. Its protein product is CASSPLGNTDTQYF. This chain links TRBV7-9 with TRBJ2-3; D is uncertain. CDR1 and CDR2 from the germline V gene are SEHNR and FQNEAQ (reference sequence). This CDR3 comprises 14 residues. V was pared by 5 bases and J by 2 bases, with 11 bases between.

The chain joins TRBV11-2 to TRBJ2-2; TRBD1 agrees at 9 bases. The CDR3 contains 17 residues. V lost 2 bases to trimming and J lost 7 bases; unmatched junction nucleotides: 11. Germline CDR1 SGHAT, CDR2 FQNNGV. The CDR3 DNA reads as TGTGCCAGCAGCTTATTTCTACGGGACAGGGTAATCGGGGAGCTGTTTTTT. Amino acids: CASSLFLRDRVIGELFF.

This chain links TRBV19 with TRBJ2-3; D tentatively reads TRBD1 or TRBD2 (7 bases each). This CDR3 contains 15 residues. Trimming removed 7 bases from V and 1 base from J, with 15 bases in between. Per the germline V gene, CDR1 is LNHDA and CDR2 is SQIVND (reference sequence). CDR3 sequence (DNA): TGTGCCAGTAAAGGGAGGGGGCAGGGCACAGATACGCAGTATTTT. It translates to CASKGRGQGTDTQYF.

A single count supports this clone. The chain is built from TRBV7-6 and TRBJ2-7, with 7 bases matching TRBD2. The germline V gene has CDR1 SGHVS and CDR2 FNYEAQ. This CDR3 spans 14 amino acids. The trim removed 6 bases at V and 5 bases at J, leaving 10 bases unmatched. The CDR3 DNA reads TGTGCCAGCAGTGGGGAGGGGCCGCTCCACGAGCAGTACGTC. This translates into CASSGEGPLHEQYV.

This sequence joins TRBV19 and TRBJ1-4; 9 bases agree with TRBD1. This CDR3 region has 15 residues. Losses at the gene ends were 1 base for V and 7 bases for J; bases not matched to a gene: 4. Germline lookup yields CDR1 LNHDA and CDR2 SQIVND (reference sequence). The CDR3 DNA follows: TGTGCCAGTAGTATAGGTGGGACAGGGTCTGAAAAACTGTTTTTT. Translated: CASSIGGTGSEKLFF.

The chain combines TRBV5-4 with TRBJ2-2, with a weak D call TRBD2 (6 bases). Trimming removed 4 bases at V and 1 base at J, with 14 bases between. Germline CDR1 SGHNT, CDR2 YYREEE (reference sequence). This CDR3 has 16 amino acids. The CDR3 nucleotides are TGTGCCAGCAGCCTAGTGGGGCGGGGGAACACCGGGGAGCTGTTTTTT. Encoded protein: CASSLVGRGNTGELFF. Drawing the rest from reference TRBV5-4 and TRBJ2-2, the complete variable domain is ETGVTQSPTHLIKTRGQQVTLRCSSQSGHNTVSWYQQALGQGPQFIFQYYREEENGRGNFPPRFSGLQFPNYSSELNVNALELDDSALYLCASSLVGRGNTGELFFGEGSRLTVL.

CDR3 in DNA: TGCGCCAGCAGCTTGGAGGCCTCCGCCCCTTACAATGAGCAGTTCTTC. Translating gives CASSLEASAPYNEQFF. V and J are TRBV5-1 and TRBJ2-1; D is undetermined. CDR1 SGHRS and CDR2 YFSETQ come from the germline V gene. This CDR3 is built from 16 residues. V dropped 0 bases and J dropped 4 bases, with 14 bases sitting between them.

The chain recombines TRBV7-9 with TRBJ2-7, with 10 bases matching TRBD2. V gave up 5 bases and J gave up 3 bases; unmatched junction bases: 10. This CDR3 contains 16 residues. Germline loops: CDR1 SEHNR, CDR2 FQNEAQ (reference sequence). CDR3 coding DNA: TGTGCCAGCAGCCCCCCGCCTAGCGGGAGAAACTACGAGCAGTACTTC. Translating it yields CASSPPPSGRNYEQYF. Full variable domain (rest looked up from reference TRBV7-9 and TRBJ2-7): DTGVSQNPRHKITKRGQNVTFRCDPISEHNRLYWYRQTLGQGPEFLTYFQNEAQLEKSRLLSDRFSAERPKGSFSTLEIQRTEQGDSAMYLCASSPPPSGRNYEQYFGPGTRLTVT.

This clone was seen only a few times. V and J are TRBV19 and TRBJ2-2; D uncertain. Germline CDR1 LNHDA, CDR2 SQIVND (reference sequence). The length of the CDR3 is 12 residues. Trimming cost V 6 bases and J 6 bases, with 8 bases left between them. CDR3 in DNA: TGTGCCAGTAGCCTACGTGCCGGGGAGCTGTTTTTT. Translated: CASSLRAGELFF.

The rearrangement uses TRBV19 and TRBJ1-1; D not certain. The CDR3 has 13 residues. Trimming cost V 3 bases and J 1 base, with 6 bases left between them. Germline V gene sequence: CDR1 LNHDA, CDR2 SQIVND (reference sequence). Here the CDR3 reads CASSMTGNTEAFF. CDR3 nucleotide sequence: TGTGCCAGTAGTATGACCGGGAACACTGAAGCTTTCTTT. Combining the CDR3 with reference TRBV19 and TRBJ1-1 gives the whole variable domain DGGITQSPKYLFRKEGQNVTLSCEQNLNHDAMYWYRQDPGQGLRLIYYSQIVNDFQKGDIAEGYSVSREKKESFPLTVTSAQKNPTAFYLCASSMTGNTEAFFGQGTRLTVV.

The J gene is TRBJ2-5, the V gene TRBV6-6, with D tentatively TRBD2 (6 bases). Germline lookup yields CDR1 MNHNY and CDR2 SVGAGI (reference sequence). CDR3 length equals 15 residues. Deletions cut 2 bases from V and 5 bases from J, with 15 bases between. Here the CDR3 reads CASSYGGISLETQYF. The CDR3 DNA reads TGTGCCAGCAGTTACGGGGGGATTTCATTGGAGACCCAGTACTTC.

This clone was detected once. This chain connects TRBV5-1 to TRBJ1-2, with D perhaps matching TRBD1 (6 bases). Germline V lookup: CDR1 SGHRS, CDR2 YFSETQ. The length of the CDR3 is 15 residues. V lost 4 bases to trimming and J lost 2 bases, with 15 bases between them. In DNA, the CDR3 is TGCGCCAGCAGCGTGTCGGGGGGCGCGAACTATGGCTACACCTTC. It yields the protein CASSVSGGANYGYTF.